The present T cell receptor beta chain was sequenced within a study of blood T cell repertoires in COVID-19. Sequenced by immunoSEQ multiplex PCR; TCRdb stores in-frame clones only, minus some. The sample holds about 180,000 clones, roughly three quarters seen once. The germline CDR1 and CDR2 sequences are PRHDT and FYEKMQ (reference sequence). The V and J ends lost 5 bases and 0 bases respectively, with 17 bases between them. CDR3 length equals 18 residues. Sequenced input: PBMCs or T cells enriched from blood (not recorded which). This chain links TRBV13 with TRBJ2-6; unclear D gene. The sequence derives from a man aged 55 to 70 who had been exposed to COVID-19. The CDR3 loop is CASSQNPLTSSGANVLTF. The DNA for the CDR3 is TGTGCCAGCAGCCAAAACCCATTGACAAGCTCTGGGGCCAACGTCCTGACTTTC.